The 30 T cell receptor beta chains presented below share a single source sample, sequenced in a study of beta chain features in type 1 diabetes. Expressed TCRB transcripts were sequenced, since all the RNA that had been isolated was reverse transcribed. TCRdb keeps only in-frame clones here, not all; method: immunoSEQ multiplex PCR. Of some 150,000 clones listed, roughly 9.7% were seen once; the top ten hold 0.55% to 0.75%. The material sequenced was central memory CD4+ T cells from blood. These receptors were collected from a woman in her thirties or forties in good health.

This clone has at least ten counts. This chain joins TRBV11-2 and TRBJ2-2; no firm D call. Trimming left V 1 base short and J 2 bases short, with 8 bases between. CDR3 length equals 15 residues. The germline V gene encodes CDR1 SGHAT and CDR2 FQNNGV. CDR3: CASSLARVNTGELFF. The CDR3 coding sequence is TGTGCCAGCAGCTTAGCCCGGGTTAACACCGGGGAGCTGTTTTTT.

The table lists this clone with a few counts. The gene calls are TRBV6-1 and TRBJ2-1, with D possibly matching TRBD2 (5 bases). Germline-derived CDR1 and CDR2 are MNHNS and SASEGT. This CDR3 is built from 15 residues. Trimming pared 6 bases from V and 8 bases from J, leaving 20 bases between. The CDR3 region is CASRMGLPGMDEQFF. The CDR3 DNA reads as TGTGCCAGCAGGATGGGCCTTCCGGGGATGGATGAGCAGTTCTTC.

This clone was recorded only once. In DNA form, the CDR3 reads TGTGCCAGCCAACAGGGGCGACGTAACTATGGCTACACCTTC. Amino acids: CASQQGRRNYGYTF. The chain carries TRBV7-2 and TRBJ1-2, with 7 bases identical to TRBD1. This CDR3 is built from 14 residues. The ends lost 8 bases at V and 1 base at J; junction bases unmatched: 7. The germline CDR1 and CDR2 sequences are SGHTA and FQGNSA.

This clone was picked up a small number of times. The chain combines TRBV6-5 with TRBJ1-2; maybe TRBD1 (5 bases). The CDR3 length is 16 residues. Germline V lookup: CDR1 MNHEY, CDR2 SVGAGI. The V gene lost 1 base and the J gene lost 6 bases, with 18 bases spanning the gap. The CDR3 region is CASSYLPTGGADGYTF. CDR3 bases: TGTGCCAGCAGTTACTTGCCCACCGGAGGGGCTGATGGCTACACCTTC.

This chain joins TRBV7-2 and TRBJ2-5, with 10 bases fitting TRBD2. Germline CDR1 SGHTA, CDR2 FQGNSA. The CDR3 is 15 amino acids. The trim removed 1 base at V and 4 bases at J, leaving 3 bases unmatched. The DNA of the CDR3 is TGTGCCAGCAGCTTAGTTCCTAGCGGGGGAGAGACCCAGTACTTC. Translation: CASSLVPSGGETQYF.

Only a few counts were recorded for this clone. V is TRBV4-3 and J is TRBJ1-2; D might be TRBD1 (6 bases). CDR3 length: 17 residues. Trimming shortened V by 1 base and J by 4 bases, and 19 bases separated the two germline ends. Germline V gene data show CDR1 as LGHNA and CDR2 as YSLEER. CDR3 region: CASSQVIPTGSGYGYTF. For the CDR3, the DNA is TGCGCCAGCAGCCAAGTAATCCCGACAGGCTCGGGCTATGGCTACACCTTC.

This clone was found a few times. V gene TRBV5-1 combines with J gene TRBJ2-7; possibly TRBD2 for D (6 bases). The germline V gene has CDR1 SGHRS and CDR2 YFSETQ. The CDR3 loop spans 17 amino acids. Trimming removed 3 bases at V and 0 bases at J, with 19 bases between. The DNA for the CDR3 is TGCGCCAGCAGCTGGAGGCCCGGGACTGAAAGCTCCTACGAGCAGTACTTC. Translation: CASSWRPGTESSYEQYF.

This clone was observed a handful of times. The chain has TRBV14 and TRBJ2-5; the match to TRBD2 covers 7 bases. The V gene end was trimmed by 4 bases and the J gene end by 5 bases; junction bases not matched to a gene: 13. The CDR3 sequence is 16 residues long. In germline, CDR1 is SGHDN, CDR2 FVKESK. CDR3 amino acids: CASSRQRGRVWETQYF. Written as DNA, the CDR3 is TGTGCCAGCAGCCGCCAGCGGGGTCGGGTTTGGGAGACCCAGTACTTC.

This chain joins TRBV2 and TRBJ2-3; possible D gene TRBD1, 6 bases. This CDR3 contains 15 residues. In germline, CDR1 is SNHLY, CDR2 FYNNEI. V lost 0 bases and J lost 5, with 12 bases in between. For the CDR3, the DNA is TGTGCCAGCAGTGAAGCTGGGGGCGCCAGAGATACGCAGTATTTT. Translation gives CASSEAGGARDTQYF.

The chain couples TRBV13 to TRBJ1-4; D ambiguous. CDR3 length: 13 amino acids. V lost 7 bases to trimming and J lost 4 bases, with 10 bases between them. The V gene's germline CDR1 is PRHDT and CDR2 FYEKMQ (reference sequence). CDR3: CASKARYNEKLFF. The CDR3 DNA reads TGTGCCAGCAAAGCACGATATAATGAAAAACTGTTTTTT.

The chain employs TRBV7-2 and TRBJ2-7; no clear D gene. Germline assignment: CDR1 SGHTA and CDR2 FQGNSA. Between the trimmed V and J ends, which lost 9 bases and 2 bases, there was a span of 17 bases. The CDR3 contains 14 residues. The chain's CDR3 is CASSRSPGPYEQYF. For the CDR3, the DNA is TGTGCCAGTTCGCGGAGCCCCGGTCCCTACGAGCAGTACTTC.

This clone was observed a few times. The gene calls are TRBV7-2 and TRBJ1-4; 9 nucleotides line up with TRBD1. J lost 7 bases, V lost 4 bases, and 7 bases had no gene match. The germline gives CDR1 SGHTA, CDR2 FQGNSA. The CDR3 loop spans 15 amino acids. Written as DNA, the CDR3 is TGTGCCAGCAGCTCAACCGGGACAGGGATTGAAAAACTGTTTTTT. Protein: CASSSTGTGIEKLFF. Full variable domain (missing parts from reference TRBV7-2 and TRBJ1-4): GAGVSQSPSNKVTEKGKDVELRCDPISGHTALYWYRQSLGQGLEFLIYFQGNSAPDKSGLPSDRFSAERTGGSVSTLTIQRTQQEDSAVYLCASSSTGTGIEKLFFGSGTQLSVL.

This CDR3 is CASSNHQGLNTDTQYF. The CDR3 nucleotides are TGTGCCAGTAGTAACCATCAGGGCCTTAACACAGATACGCAGTATTTT. The rearrangement links TRBV19 to TRBJ2-3, with D perhaps matching TRBD1 (5 bases). Between the trimmed V and J ends, which lost 4 bases and 2 bases, there was a span of 16 bases. Germline CDR1 is LNHDA and CDR2 is SQIVND (reference sequence). There are 16 residues in the CDR3.

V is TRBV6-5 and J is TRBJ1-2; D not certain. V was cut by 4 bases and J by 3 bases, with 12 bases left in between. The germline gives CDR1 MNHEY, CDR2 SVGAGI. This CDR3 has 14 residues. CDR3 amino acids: CASSSGPMHYGYTF. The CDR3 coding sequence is TGTGCCAGCAGTTCAGGCCCGATGCACTATGGCTACACCTTC.

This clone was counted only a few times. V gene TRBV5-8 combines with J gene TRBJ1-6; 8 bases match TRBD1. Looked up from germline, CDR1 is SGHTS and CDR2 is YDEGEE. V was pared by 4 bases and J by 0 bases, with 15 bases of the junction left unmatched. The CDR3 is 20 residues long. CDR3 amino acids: CASSGYRGGGPSSYNSPLHF. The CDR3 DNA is TGTGCCAGCAGCGGCTACAGGGGGGGAGGTCCGAGCTCCTATAATTCACCCCTCCACTTT.

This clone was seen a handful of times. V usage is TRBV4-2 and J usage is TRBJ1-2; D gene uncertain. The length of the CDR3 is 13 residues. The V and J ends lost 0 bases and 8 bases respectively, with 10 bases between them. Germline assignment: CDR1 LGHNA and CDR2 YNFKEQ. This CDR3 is CASSQDTLRGYTF. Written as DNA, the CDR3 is TGTGCCAGCAGCCAAGACACCCTCAGGGGCTACACCTTC.

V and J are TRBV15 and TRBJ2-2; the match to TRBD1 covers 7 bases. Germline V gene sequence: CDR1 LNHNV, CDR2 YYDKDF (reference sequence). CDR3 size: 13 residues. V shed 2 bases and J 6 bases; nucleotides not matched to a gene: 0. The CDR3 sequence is CATSRQGAGELFF. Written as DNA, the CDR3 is TGTGCCACCAGCAGACAGGGGGCCGGGGAGCTGTTTTTT.

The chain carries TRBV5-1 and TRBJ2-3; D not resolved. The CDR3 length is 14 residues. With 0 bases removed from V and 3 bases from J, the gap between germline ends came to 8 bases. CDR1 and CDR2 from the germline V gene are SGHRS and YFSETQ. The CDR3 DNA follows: TGCGCCAGCAGCTTGGCTACTCCTACAGATACGCAGTATTTT. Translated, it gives CASSLATPTDTQYF. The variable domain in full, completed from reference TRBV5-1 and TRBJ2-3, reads KAGVTQTPRYLIKTRGQQVTLSCSPISGHRSVSWYQQTPGQGLQFLFEYFSETQRNKGNFPGRFSGRQFSNSRSEMNVSTLELGDSALYLCASSLATPTDTQYFGPGTRLTVL.

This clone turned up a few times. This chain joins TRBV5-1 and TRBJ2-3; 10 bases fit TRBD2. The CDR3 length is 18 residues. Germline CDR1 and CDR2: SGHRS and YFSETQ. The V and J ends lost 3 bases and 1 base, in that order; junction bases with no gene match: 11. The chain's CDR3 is CASSSLSAGTSGTDTQYF. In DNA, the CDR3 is TGCGCCAGCAGCTCGTTAAGTGCCGGGACTAGCGGCACAGATACGCAGTATTTT.

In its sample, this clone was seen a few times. The CDR3 sequence: CASSIDRNNQPQHF. The CDR3 DNA sequence: TGTGCCAGCAGCATCGACAGGAACAATCAGCCCCAGCATTTT. V is TRBV5-4 and J is TRBJ1-5; a possible D gene is TRBD1 (6 bases). The CDR3 totals 14 residues. Trimming shortened V by 4 bases and J by 3 bases, and 11 bases separated the two germline ends. Germline CDR1 and CDR2: SGHNT and YYREEE (reference sequence). Complete variable domain (other parts from reference TRBV5-4 and TRBJ1-5): ETGVTQSPTHLIKTRGQQVTLRCSSQSGHNTVSWYQQALGQGPQFIFQYYREEENGRGNFPPRFSGLQFPNYSSELNVNALELDDSALYLCASSIDRNNQPQHFGDGTRLSIL.

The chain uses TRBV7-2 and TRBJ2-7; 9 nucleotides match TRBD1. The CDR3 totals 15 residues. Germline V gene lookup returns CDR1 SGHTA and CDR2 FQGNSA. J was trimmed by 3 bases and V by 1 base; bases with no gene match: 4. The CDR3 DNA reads TGTGCCAGCAGCTTAGGGACAGGGGTTAGCTACGAGCAGTACTTC. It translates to CASSLGTGVSYEQYF. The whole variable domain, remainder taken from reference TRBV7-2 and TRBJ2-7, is GAGVSQSPSNKVTEKGKDVELRCDPISGHTALYWYRQSLGQGLEFLIYFQGNSAPDKSGLPSDRFSAERTGGSVSTLTIQRTQQEDSAVYLCASSLGTGVSYEQYFGPGTRLTVT.

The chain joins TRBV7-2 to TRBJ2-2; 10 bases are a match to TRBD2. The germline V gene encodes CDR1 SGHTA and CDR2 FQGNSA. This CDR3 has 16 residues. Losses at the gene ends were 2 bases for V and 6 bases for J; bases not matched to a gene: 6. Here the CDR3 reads CASSLTSGGVAGELFF. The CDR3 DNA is TGTGCCAGCAGCTTAACCAGCGGGGGGGTCGCCGGGGAGCTGTTTTTT.

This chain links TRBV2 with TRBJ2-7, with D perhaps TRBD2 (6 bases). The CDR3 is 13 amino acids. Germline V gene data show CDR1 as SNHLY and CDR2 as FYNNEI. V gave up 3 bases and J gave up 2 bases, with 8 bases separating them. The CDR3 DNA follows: TGTGCCAGCAGTGATCGACTAGCCTACGAGCAGTACTTC. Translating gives CASSDRLAYEQYF.

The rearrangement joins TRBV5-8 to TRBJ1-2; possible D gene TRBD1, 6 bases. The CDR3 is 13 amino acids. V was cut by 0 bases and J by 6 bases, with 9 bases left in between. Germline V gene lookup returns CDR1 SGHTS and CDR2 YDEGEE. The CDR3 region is CASSLVGQNGYTF. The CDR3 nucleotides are TGTGCCAGCAGCTTGGTAGGACAGAATGGCTACACCTTC.

DNA of the CDR3: TGTGCCAGCAGACCTCCGACAGGCGAGAGGTCACCCCTCCACTTT. Translated: CASRPPTGERSPLHF. V usage is TRBV7-8 and J usage is TRBJ1-6, with D perhaps TRBD1 (6 bases). From germline, CDR1 is SGHVS and CDR2 FQNEAQ. V dropped 6 bases and J dropped 10 bases, with 19 bases sitting between them. The CDR3 extends over 15 amino acids.

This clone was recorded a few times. The DNA for the CDR3 is TGTGCCAGCAGCCTGATCGACAGACGGAGAGGTGGCTACACCTTC. Its protein is CASSLIDRRRGGYTF. The chain couples TRBV7-9 to TRBJ1-2; D may be TRBD1 (5 bases). Germline V CDR1 and CDR2: SEHNR, FQNEAQ (reference sequence). This CDR3 is 15 amino acids long. Trimming took off 5 bases at V and 7 bases at J, with 20 bases between the two ends.

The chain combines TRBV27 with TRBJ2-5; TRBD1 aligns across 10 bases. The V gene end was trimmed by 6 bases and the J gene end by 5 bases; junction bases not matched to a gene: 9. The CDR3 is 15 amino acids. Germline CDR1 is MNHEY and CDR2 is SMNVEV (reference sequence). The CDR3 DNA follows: TGTGCCAGCAGGGTCCGGGACAGGGGATGGGAGACCCAGTACTTC. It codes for CASRVRDRGWETQYF.

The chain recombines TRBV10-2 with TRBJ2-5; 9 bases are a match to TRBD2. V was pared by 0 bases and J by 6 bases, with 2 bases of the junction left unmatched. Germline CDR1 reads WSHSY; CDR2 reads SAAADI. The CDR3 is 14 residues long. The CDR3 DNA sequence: TGCGCCAGCAGTGAGTCGGGACTAGCCAAGACCCAGTACTTC. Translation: CASSESGLAKTQYF.

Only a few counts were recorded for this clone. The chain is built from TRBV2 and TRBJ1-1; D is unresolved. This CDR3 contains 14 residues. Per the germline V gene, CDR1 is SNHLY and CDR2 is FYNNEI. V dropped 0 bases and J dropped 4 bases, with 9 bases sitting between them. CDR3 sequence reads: CASSEAPRFTEAFF. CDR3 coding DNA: TGTGCCAGCAGTGAAGCCCCCCGGTTCACTGAAGCTTTCTTT.

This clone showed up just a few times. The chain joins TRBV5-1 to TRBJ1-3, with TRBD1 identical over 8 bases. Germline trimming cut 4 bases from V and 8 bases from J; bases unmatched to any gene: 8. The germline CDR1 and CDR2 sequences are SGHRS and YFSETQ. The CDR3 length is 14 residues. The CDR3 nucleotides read TGCGCCAGCAGCCTCGGACAGGGAGGAGACACCATATATTTT. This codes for CASSLGQGGDTIYF.